The next 19 T cell receptor beta chains were all read from a single sample in a study of cytomegalovirus exposure and HLA in healthy donors (dated by TCRdb to 2017 to 2019). Receptors were amplified or captured by the immunoSEQ multiplex PCR assay. A mixture of 60 forward primers for TCR Vbeta segments and 13 reverse primers for TCR Jbeta segments was used in the multiplex PCR. In TCRdb, the immuneACCESS table is reduced to in-frame sequences with V and J assigned. These tables do not hold every clone; where another copy was compared, an unresolved V gene accounts for under half, and the others remain unexplained. For this sample the table gives roughly 100,000 clones, of which about 69% were detected only once. Less than 5% of the sample is held by the ten biggest clonotypes. Sequencing was done on a sample of PBMCs. The receptors shown here come from a human donor in good health.

J is TRBJ2-7 and V is TRBV2; tentatively, D is TRBD2 (5 bases). This CDR3 is built from 14 residues. CDR1 and CDR2 from the germline V gene are SNHLY and FYNNEI. V was clipped by 2 bases and J by 3 bases, with 11 bases between them. CDR3 residues: CASSESLALYEQYF. CDR3 coding DNA: TGTGCCAGCAGTGAAAGCCTAGCCCTCTACGAGCAGTACTTC.

In this sample, this clone turned up a few times. This sequence joins TRBV18 and TRBJ2-5; 9 bases line up with TRBD1. V lost 6 bases, J lost 4 bases, and 9 bases stayed unmatched. The germline V gene encodes CDR1 KGHSH and CDR2 LQKENI. CDR3 size: 15 residues. CDR3 residues: CASSSGQGGLETQYF. The CDR3 region has the DNA TGTGCCAGCTCGTCGGGACAGGGCGGATTAGAGACCCAGTACTTC.

The rearrangement joins TRBV11-2 to TRBJ2-3; 10 bases are shared with TRBD2. The germline gives CDR1 SGHAT, CDR2 FQNNGV. The length of the CDR3 is 16 residues. J lost 2 bases, V lost 4 bases, and 6 bases had no gene match. The CDR3 is CASSYSGRAYTDTQYF. The CDR3 DNA reads as TGTGCCAGCAGCTACAGCGGGAGGGCCTACACAGATACGCAGTATTTT. Combining the CDR3 with reference TRBV11-2 and TRBJ2-3 gives the whole variable domain EAGVAQSPRYKIIEKRQSVAFWCNPISGHATLYWYQQILGQGPKLLIQFQNNGVVDDSQLPKDRFSAERLKGVDSTLKIQPAKLEDSAVYLCASSYSGRAYTDTQYFGPGTRLTVL.

The genes are TRBV27 and TRBJ2-1; 8 nucleotides agree with TRBD2. CDR1 is MNHEY and CDR2 is SMNVEV in the germline V gene (reference sequence). Germline trimming cut 3 bases from V and 9 bases from J; bases unmatched to any gene: 13. CDR3 length equals 16 residues. CDR3 coding DNA: TGTGCCAGCAGTTTCGACCGCGGGGGGCCATTGGGTGAGCAGTTCTTC. This codes for CASSFDRGGPLGEQFF.

The V and J genes are TRBV5-1 and TRBJ2-2, with a weak D call TRBD1 (6 bases). The ends were cut back, 4 bases at V and 5 bases at J, with 9 bases in the middle. CDR1 is SGHRS and CDR2 is YFSETQ in the germline V gene. This CDR3 has 13 amino acids. CDR3 DNA: TGCGCCAGCAGCCGGACAGTAACCGGGGAGCTGTTTTTT. The encoded protein is CASSRTVTGELFF.

A few counts support this clone. The chain combines TRBV6-1 with TRBJ1-4; 9 bases map to TRBD1. The CDR3 contains 14 residues. V lost 4 bases and J lost 10; bases outside the gene matches: 7. Per germline, CDR1 MNHNS and CDR2 SASEGT. The CDR3 spells CASSGSRQGGKLFF. CDR3 DNA: TGTGCCAGCAGTGGTAGCCGACAGGGGGGAAAACTGTTTTTT.

The chain combines TRBV28 with TRBJ1-4, with TRBD1 matching 9 bases. Germline V gives CDR1 MDHEN, CDR2 SYDVKM. The CDR3 runs 15 residues. V lost 6 bases, J lost 7 bases, and 9 bases stayed unmatched. In nucleotides, the CDR3 is TGTGCCAGCAGCTCCACCGGGACAGGGCGTGAAAAACTGTTTTTT. This encodes CASSSTGTGREKLFF.

There are a few counts of this clone. The rearrangement links TRBV29-1 to TRBJ2-1; 12 bases map to TRBD2. After removal of 6 bases from V and 0 bases from J, the junction contained 9 bases not matched to a gene. The CDR3 extends over 17 amino acids. Germline loops: CDR1 SQVTM, CDR2 ANQGSEA. The CDR3 here is CSVPSLAGGSSYNEQFF. In nucleotides, the CDR3 is TGCAGCGTACCTTCGCTAGCGGGGGGGAGCTCCTACAATGAGCAGTTCTTC.

The J gene is TRBJ2-5, the V gene TRBV29-1, with 9 bases identical to TRBD1. The V gene end was trimmed by 1 base and the J gene end by 3 bases; junction bases not matched to a gene: 9. The CDR3 runs 16 residues. The germline gives CDR1 SQVTM, CDR2 ANQGSEA. The CDR3 region is CSVEGLAGQGKETQYF. CDR3 in DNA: TGCAGCGTTGAAGGACTCGCGGGACAGGGCAAAGAGACCCAGTACTTC.

This chain connects TRBV7-9 to TRBJ2-2; TRBD2 aligns across 11 bases. Germline V gene data show CDR1 as SEHNR and CDR2 as FQNEAQ (reference sequence). The CDR3 length is 16 residues. The V segment lost 2 bases and the J segment 6 bases; nucleotides outside the gene matches: 5. The CDR3 region is CASSLRTSGSAGELFF. For the CDR3, the DNA is TGTGCCAGCAGCTTACGTACTAGCGGGAGCGCCGGGGAGCTGTTTTTT.

The genes are TRBV27 and TRBJ2-1; D ambiguous. V lost 5 bases, J lost 5 bases, and 19 bases lay in between. The CDR3 length is 16 residues. Germline-derived CDR1 and CDR2 are MNHEY and SMNVEV (reference sequence). The CDR3 DNA sequence: TGTGCCAGCAGTCCCTCCCTGCGCCCGATAAACAATGAGCAGTTCTTC. Translated: CASSPSLRPINNEQFF.

This clone showed up just a few times. V and J are TRBV6-5 and TRBJ1-1; D uncertain. With 6 bases removed from V and 1 base from J, the gap between germline ends came to 12 bases. The germline CDR1 and CDR2 sequences are MNHEY and SVGAGI. The CDR3 is 14 residues long. The CDR3 is CASRSGVGNTEAFF. The CDR3 DNA is TGTGCCAGCAGGTCCGGAGTCGGGAACACTGAAGCTTTCTTT.

Only a few counts were recorded for this clone. The CDR3 loop reads CAWSSLANEQFF. The CDR3 DNA follows: TGTGCCTGGAGTAGCCTCGCGAATGAGCAGTTCTTC. The rearrangement uses TRBV30 and TRBJ2-1; D not certain. Trimming took 2 bases from V and 7 from J, leaving 9 bases between them. There are 12 residues in the CDR3. The V gene's germline CDR1 is GTSNPN and CDR2 SVGIG (reference sequence).

This clone showed up just once. The chain joins TRBV19 to TRBJ2-7; the match to TRBD2 covers 8 bases. Germline V gene data show CDR1 as LNHDA and CDR2 as SQIVND (reference sequence). The CDR3 is made up of 12 amino acids. Unmatched junction bases numbered 4, after V lost 9 bases and J lost 3 bases. CDR3 residues: CASGRGDYEQYF. In DNA, the CDR3 is TGTGCCAGCGGGAGGGGAGACTACGAGCAGTACTTC.

The chain is built from TRBV5-4 and TRBJ2-3; 10 positions agree with TRBD2. Germline V gene sequence: CDR1 SGHNT, CDR2 YYREEE (reference sequence). Trimming at V came to 5 bases and at J to 5 bases, leaving 8 bases not matched to a gene. This CDR3 has 15 residues. The CDR3 is CASRKLAGVGDTQYF. The CDR3 DNA reads TGTGCCAGCAGGAAGCTAGCGGGAGTTGGAGATACGCAGTATTTT. The full variable domain, rest sourced from reference TRBV5-4 and TRBJ2-3, is ETGVTQSPTHLIKTRGQQVTLRCSSQSGHNTVSWYQQALGQGPQFIFQYYREEENGRGNFPPRFSGLQFPNYSSELNVNALELDDSALYLCASRKLAGVGDTQYFGPGTRLTVL.

The rearrangement joins TRBV6-6 to TRBJ2-3; D possibly corresponds to TRBD2 (6 bases). Deletions cut 5 bases from V and 2 bases from J, with 8 bases between. This CDR3 has 13 residues. Germline CDR1 MNHNY, CDR2 SVGAGI (reference sequence). CDR3 amino acids: CASSRRDTDTQYF. CDR3 bases: TGTGCCAGCAGTCGGAGGGACACAGATACGCAGTATTTT.

This clone was observed a handful of times. The rearrangement uses TRBV19 and TRBJ1-5; D possibly corresponds to TRBD1 (6 bases). Germline-derived CDR1 and CDR2 are LNHDA and SQIVND (reference sequence). The V end lost 3 bases, the J end lost 7 bases, and 16 bases lay between the germline ends. This CDR3 comprises 15 residues. The CDR3 protein is CASSITGSMLQPQHF. As DNA, the CDR3 is TGTGCCAGTAGTATTACAGGGAGTATGTTGCAGCCCCAGCATTTT. The whole variable domain, remainder taken from reference TRBV19 and TRBJ1-5, is DGGITQSPKYLFRKEGQNVTLSCEQNLNHDAMYWYRQDPGQGLRLIYYSQIVNDFQKGDIAEGYSVSREKKESFPLTVTSAQKNPTAFYLCASSITGSMLQPQHFGDGTRLSIL.

V usage is TRBV29-1 and J usage is TRBJ2-1; 9 nucleotides agree with TRBD2. The CDR3 has 14 amino acids. The V gene end was trimmed by 5 bases and the J gene end by 3 bases; junction bases not matched to a gene: 5. Germline V gene data show CDR1 as SQVTM and CDR2 as ANQGSEA. CDR3 sequence: CSVPTSGVYNEQFF. CDR3 nucleotides: TGCAGCGTTCCGACTAGCGGAGTCTACAATGAGCAGTTCTTC.

The V and J genes are TRBV27 and TRBJ2-1; maybe TRBD2 (6 bases). V was shortened by 6 bases and J by 4 bases, with 10 bases between the two germline ends. There are 13 residues in the CDR3. Germline loops: CDR1 MNHEY, CDR2 SMNVEV (reference sequence). For the CDR3, the DNA is TGTGCCAGCAGGGCGGGACTGTACAATGAGCAGTTCTTC. Its protein product is CASRAGLYNEQFF.